What follows are 17 T cell receptor beta chains derived from one specimen sequenced in a study of cytomegalovirus exposure and HLA in healthy donors. Primers included in the PCR were 60 Vbeta and 13 Jbeta primers. Using immunoSEQ multiplex PCR, the repertoire was profiled, and TCRdb retains in-frame clones only, with some absent. Among roughly 100,000 clones listed, 60% to 80% were seen once. The sequenced sample was PBMCs. Every receptor here comes from a man in his forties or fifties in good health and CMV-seronegative.

The V gene is TRBV6-1, the J gene TRBJ1-3; D remains unclear. V was cut by 5 bases and J by 13 bases, with 12 bases left in between. Germline V CDR1 and CDR2: MNHNS, SASEGT. There are 11 residues in the CDR3. The CDR3 reads CASSTPGIIYF. CDR3 DNA sequence: TGTGCCAGCAGTACTCCCGGGATTATATATTTT.

The chain links TRBV27 to TRBJ1-2; D is perhaps TRBD1 (5 bases). Trimming pared 2 bases from V and 4 bases from J, leaving 11 bases between. The CDR3 has 14 amino acids. CDR1 is MNHEY and CDR2 is SMNVEV in the germline V gene (reference sequence). Here the CDR3 DNA reads TGTGCCAGCAGTTTAACACAGGCCCCCTATGGCTACACCTTC. Translating it yields CASSLTQAPYGYTF.

This clone turned up a few times. The V and J genes are TRBV11-2 and TRBJ2-2, with D possibly matching TRBD2 (7 bases). CDR1 SGHAT and CDR2 FQNNGV come from the germline V gene. The ends were cut back, 5 bases at V and 6 bases at J, with 16 bases in the middle. CDR3 length: 15 residues. CDR3 in amino acids: CASSLMGGLAGELFF. CDR3 nucleotide sequence: TGTGCCAGCAGCCTTATGGGGGGGCTGGCCGGGGAGCTGTTTTTT.

This clone was seen a handful of times. The J gene is TRBJ1-6, the V gene TRBV15, with TRBD1 matching 9 bases. J was trimmed by 7 bases and V by 0 bases; bases with no gene match: 4. CDR1 is LNHNV, CDR2 YYDKDF, per germline (reference sequence). The CDR3 is 16 amino acids. The CDR3 nucleotides read TGTGCCACCAGCAGAGAGGCCGGGACAGGGAATTCACCCCTCCACTTT. Translated, it gives CATSREAGTGNSPLHF.

The J gene is TRBJ1-1, the V gene TRBV5-6, with 9 bases lining up with TRBD1. CDR1 SGHDT and CDR2 YYEEEE come from the germline V gene. The CDR3 extends over 14 amino acids. Trimming cost V 1 base and J 4 bases; bases outside gene matches: 2. The CDR3 DNA sequence: TGTGCCAGCAGCTTGAACAGGGGGCCCACTGAAGCTTTCTTT. The encoded protein is CASSLNRGPTEAFF.

This clone was detected a few times. The junction does not match germline at one end; this may be a read error. The V call is TRBV7-9, the J call TRBJ2-3, with 9 bases aligning to TRBD2. The CDR3 loop spans 18 amino acids. Per the germline V gene, CDR1 is SEHNR and CDR2 is FQNEAQ (reference sequence). The CDR3 is CSSSLDSGGSPSTDTQYF. The DNA of the CDR3 is TGTTCCAGCAGCTTAGACAGCGGGGGGTCCCCTAGCACAGATACGCAGTATTTT.

This clone appeared a single time. V gene TRBV15 combines with J gene TRBJ1-3; TRBD1 might be the D (5 bases). Trimming removed 1 base from V and 11 bases from J, with 21 bases in between. Germline V gene data show CDR1 as LNHNV and CDR2 as YYDKDF (reference sequence). CDR3 size: 16 residues. CDR3 sequence: CATSRGQGAALDPIYF. In DNA form, the CDR3 reads TGTGCCACCAGCAGAGGGCAAGGGGCCGCTTTGGACCCCATATATTTT.

The chain recombines TRBV7-2 with TRBJ2-3, with 16 bases aligning to TRBD2. V lost 1 base, J lost 3 bases, and 1 base stayed unmatched. The CDR3 extends over 17 amino acids. The V gene's germline CDR1 is SGHTA and CDR2 FQGNSA. DNA of the CDR3: TGTGCCAGCAGCTTAGAGGGACTAGCGGGGGGGACAGATACGCAGTATTTT. Translating it yields CASSLEGLAGGTDTQYF. Supplemented by reference TRBV7-2 and TRBJ2-3, the full variable domain reads GAGVSQSPSNKVTEKGKDVELRCDPISGHTALYWYRQSLGQGLEFLIYFQGNSAPDKSGLPSDRFSAERTGGSVSTLTIQRTQQEDSAVYLCASSLEGLAGGTDTQYFGPGTRLTVL.

The gene calls are TRBV6-5 and TRBJ2-1; weak D call: TRBD1 (5 bases). Germline assignment: CDR1 MNHEY and CDR2 SVGAGI. The V end was cut by 0 bases, the J end by 9 bases, with 15 bases between. This CDR3 contains 15 residues. CDR3 sequence: CASSYSRQGLGEQFF. The DNA of the CDR3 is TGTGCCAGCAGTTACTCGAGGCAGGGCTTAGGTGAGCAGTTCTTC.

The chain links TRBV4-2 to TRBJ2-5, with 10 positions matching TRBD2. The CDR3 covers 14 residues. V gave up 0 bases and J gave up 5 bases; unmatched junction bases: 0. The V gene's germline CDR1 is LGHNA and CDR2 YNFKEQ. The CDR3 loop is CASSQEAGGETQYF. CDR3 DNA: TGTGCCAGCAGCCAAGAAGCGGGGGGGGAGACCCAGTACTTC.

The chain joins TRBV4-1 to TRBJ2-3; a possible D gene is TRBD1 (5 bases). The CDR3 contains 16 residues. Per the germline V gene, CDR1 is MGHRA and CDR2 is YSYEKL. The V end lost 2 bases, the J end lost 2 bases, and 14 bases lay between the germline ends. This CDR3 is CASSQRGQGLTDTQYF. CDR3 DNA: TGCGCCAGCAGCCAAAGGGGCCAGGGCCTCACAGATACGCAGTATTTT.

The genes are TRBV9 and TRBJ2-1, with TRBD2 as a possible D gene (6 bases). V gave up 0 bases and J gave up 2 bases, with 6 bases separating them. Germline CDR1 and CDR2: SGDLS and YYNGEE. CDR3 size: 14 residues. CDR3 sequence (DNA): TGTGCCAGCAGCGTAGGGGGGGCCTACAATGAGCAGTTCTTC. Translated: CASSVGGAYNEQFF.

The V and J genes are TRBV15 and TRBJ1-2; D is possibly TRBD1 (6 bases). The germline gives CDR1 LNHNV, CDR2 YYDKDF (reference sequence). The CDR3 totals 15 residues. Trimming cost V 3 bases and J 5 bases, with 16 bases left between them. The CDR3 region has the DNA TGTGCCACCAGCAGCGGGGGAGGGGGGGGGTATGGCTACACCTTC. Translated, it gives CATSSGGGGGYGYTF.

The V and J genes are TRBV25-1 and TRBJ2-5; D is perhaps TRBD2 (6 bases). The CDR3 covers 12 residues. Trimming cost V 4 bases and J 5 bases, with 8 bases left between them. Per germline, CDR1 MGHDK and CDR2 SYGVNS. CDR3 sequence (DNA): TGTGCCAGCAGTGTCGGAGGGGAGACCCAGTACTTC. Translated, it gives CASSVGGETQYF. Using reference TRBV25-1 and TRBJ2-5 for the parts outside the CDR3, the full variable domain is EADIYQTPRYLVIGTGKKITLECSQTMGHDKMYWYQQDPGMELHLIHYSYGVNSTEKGDLSSESTVSRIRTEHFPLTLESARPSHTSQYLCASSVGGETQYFGPGTRLLVL.

This clone has just one count. The V gene is TRBV19, the J gene TRBJ1-5; perhaps TRBD1 as D (5 bases). The CDR3 length is 14 residues. CDR1 is LNHDA and CDR2 is SQIVND in the germline V gene (reference sequence). Trimming removed 6 bases at V and 5 bases at J, with 14 bases between. CDR3 DNA: TGTGCCAGTAGGCCCAACGGGGGGGATCAGCCCCAGCATTTT. Amino acid sequence: CASRPNGGDQPQHF.

This clone was detected a few times. This chain connects TRBV27 to TRBJ2-7; tentatively, D is TRBD1 (5 bases). Trimming shortened V by 5 bases and J by 3 bases, and 14 bases separated the two germline ends. The CDR3 runs to 14 residues. The V gene's germline CDR1 is MNHEY and CDR2 SMNVEV (reference sequence). CDR3 region: CASSTRVGGYEQYF. The DNA for the CDR3 is TGTGCCAGCAGTACCAGGGTGGGTGGCTACGAGCAGTACTTC.

V and J are TRBV27 and TRBJ2-6; D possibly corresponds to TRBD2 (7 bases). V dropped 5 bases and J dropped 4 bases, with 18 bases sitting between them. This CDR3 is 17 amino acids long. Germline loops: CDR1 MNHEY, CDR2 SMNVEV (reference sequence). The CDR3 DNA reads TGTGCCAGCAGTCCCCTGCGGGGGACAACCGGGGCCAACGTCCTGACTTTC. Protein: CASSPLRGTTGANVLTF.